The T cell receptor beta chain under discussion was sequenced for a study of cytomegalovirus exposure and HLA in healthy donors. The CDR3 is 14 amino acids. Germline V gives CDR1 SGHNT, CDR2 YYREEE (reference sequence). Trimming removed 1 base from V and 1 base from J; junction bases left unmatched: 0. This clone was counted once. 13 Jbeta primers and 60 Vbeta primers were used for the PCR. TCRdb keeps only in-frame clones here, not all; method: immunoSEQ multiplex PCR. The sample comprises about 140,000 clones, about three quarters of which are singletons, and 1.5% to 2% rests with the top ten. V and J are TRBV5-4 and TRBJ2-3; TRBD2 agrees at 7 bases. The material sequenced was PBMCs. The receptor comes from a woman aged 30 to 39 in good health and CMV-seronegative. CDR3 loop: CASSLTSGTDTQYF. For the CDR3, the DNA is TGTGCCAGCAGCTTGACTAGCGGCACAGATACGCAGTATTTT.